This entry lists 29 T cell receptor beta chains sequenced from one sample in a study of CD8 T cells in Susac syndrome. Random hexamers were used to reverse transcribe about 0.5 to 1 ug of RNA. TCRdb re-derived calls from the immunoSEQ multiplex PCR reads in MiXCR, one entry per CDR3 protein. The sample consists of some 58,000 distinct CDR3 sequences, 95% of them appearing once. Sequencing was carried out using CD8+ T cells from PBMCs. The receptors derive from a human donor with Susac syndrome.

In DNA, the CDR3 is TGCAGCGTTGAAGATCTGAGGGCAACCTACAATGAGCAGTTCTTC. Translating it yields CSVEDLRATYNEQFF. The rearrangement uses TRBV29-1 and TRBJ2-1; the D gene is possibly TRBD2 (5 bases). With 0 bases removed from V and 2 bases from J, the gap between germline ends came to 11 bases. CDR3 length equals 15 residues. Germline-derived CDR1 and CDR2 are SQVTM and ANQGSEA.

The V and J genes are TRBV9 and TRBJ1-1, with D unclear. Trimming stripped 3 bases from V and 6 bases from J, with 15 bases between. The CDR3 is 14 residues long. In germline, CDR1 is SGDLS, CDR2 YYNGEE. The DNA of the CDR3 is TGTGCCAGCAGCGAGTGGGAGGGTAGCGCTGAAGCTTTCTTT. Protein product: CASSEWEGSAEAFF. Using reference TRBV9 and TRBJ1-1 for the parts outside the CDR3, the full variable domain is DSGVTQTPKHLITATGQRVTLRCSPRSGDLSVYWYQQSLDQGLQFLIQYYNGEERAKGNILERFSAQQFPDLHSELNLSSLELGDSALYFCASSEWEGSAEAFFGQGTRLTVV.

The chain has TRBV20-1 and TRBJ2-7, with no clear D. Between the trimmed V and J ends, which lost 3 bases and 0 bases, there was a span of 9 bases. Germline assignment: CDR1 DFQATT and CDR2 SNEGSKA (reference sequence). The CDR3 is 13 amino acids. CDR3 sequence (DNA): TGCAGTGCTAGGAAGGAGAGCTCCTACGAGCAGTACTTC. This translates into CSARKESSYEQYF.

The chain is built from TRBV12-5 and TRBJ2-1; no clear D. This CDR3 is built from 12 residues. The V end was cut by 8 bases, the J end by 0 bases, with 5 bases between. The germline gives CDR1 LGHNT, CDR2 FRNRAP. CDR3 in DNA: TGTGCTAGTAGAAGCTCCTACAATGAGCAGTTCTTC. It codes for CASRSSYNEQFF.

The DNA of the CDR3 is TGTGCCAGCAGCGACCGGAGCTCCGGTCTGACTTTC. Amino acid sequence: CASSDRSSGLTF. The gene calls are TRBV9 and TRBJ2-6; no reliable D call. V was cut by 3 bases and J by 16 bases, with 14 bases left in between. The CDR3 is 12 amino acids. Looked up from germline, CDR1 is SGDLS and CDR2 is YYNGEE.

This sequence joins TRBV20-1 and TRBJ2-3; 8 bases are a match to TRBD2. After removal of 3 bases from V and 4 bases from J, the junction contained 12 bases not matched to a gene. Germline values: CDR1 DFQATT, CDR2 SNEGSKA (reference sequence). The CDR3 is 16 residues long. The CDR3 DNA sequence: TGCAGTGCTAGGGACTTACGGGGGGGCATCGCAGATACGCAGTATTTT. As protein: CSARDLRGGIADTQYF.

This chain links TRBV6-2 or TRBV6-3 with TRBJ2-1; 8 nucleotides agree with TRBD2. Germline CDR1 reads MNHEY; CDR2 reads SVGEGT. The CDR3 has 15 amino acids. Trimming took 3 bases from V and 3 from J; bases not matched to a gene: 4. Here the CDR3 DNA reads TGTGCCAGCAGTTATAGCGGGGAGGGCTACAATGAGCAGTTCTTC. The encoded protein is CASSYSGEGYNEQFF.

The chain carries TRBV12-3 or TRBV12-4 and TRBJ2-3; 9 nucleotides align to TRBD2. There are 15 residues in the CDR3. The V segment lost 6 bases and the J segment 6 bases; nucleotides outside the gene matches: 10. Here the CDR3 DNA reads TGTGCCAGCAGCGGGGGCGGGGGGGCGTGGGATACGCAGTATTTT. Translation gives CASSGGGGAWDTQYF.

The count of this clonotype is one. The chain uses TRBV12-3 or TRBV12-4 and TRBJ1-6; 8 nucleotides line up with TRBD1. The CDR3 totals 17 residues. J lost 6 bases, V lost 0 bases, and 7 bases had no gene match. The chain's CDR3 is CASSLARQGLGNSPLHF. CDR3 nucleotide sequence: TGTGCCAGCAGTTTAGCCCGACAGGGGTTGGGTAATTCACCCCTCCACTTT.

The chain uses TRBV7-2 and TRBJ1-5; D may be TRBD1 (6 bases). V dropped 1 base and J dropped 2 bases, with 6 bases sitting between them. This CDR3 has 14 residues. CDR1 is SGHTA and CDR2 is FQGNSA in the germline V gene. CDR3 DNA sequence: TGTGCCAGCAGCTTAGACAGGGGCAATCAGCCCCAGCATTTT. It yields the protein CASSLDRGNQPQHF.

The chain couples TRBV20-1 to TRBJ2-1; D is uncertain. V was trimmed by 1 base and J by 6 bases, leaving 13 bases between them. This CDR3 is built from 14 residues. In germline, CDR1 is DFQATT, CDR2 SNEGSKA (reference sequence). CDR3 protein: CSARVGYGRNEQFF. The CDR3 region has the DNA TGCAGTGCTAGAGTGGGTTATGGGCGCAATGAGCAGTTCTTC.

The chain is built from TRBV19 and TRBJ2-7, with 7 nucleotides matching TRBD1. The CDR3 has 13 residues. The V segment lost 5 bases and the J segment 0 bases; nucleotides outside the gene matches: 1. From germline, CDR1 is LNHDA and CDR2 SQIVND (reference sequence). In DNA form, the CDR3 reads TGTGCCAGTAGTCCAGGGGGCTCCTACGAGCAGTACTTC. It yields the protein CASSPGGSYEQYF.

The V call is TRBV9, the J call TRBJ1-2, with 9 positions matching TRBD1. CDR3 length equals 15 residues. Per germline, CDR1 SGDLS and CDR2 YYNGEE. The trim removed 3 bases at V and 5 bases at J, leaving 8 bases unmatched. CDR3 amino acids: CASSALDRGRYGYTF. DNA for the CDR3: TGTGCCAGCAGCGCCCTGGACAGGGGACGGTATGGCTACACCTTC.

As DNA, the CDR3 is TGTGCCTGGAGTGTAGACAACCTCGGGCAGAATGAAGCTTTCTTT. It codes for CAWSVDNLGQNEAFF. This rearrangement joins TRBV30 to TRBJ1-1; D unresolved. CDR3 length: 15 amino acids. The germline CDR1 and CDR2 sequences are GTSNPN and SVGIG (reference sequence). With 0 bases removed from V and 7 bases from J, the gap between germline ends came to 18 bases.

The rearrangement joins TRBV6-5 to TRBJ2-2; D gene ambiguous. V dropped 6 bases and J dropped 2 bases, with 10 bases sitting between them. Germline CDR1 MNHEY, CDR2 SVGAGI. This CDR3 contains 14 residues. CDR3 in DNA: TGTGCCAGCAGCCCGTCCTTAAACACCGGGGAGCTGTTTTTT. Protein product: CASSPSLNTGELFF.

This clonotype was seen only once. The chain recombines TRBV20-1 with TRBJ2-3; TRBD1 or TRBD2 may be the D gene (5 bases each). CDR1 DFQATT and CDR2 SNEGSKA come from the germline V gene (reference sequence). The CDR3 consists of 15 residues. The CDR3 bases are TGCAGCGCGACCGGGGCAGGGCCTAGCACAGATACGCAGTATTTT. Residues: CSATGAGPSTDTQYF.

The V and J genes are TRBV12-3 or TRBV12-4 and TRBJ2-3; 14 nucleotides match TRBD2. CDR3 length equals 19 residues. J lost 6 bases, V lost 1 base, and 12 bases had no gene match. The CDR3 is CASSLERRLAGGPGDTQYF. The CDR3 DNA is TGTGCCAGCAGTTTAGAACGCAGACTAGCGGGGGGGCCAGGGGATACGCAGTATTTT.

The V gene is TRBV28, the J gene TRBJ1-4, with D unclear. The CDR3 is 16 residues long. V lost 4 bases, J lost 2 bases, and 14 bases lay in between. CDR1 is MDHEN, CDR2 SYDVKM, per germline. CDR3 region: CASSWAIRVTNEKLFF. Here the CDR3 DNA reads TGTGCCAGCAGTTGGGCCATTCGGGTCACTAATGAAAAACTGTTTTTT.

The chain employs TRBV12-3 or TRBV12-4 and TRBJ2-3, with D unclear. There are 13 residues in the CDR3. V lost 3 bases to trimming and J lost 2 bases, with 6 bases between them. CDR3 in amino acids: CASSLAFTDTQYF. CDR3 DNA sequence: TGTGCCAGCAGTTTGGCGTTCACAGATACGCAGTATTTT.

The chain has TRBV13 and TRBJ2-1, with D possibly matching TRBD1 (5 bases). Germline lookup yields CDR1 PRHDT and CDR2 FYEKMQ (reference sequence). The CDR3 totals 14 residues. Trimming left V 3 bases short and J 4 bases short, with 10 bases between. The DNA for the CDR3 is TGTGCCAGCAGCTTCCAGGGTGTATACAATGAGCAGTTCTTC. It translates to CASSFQGVYNEQFF.

In nucleotides, the CDR3 is TGTGCCAGCAGTTTAGGACAGATGGAGTTGAACACTGAAGCTTTCTTT. Protein: CASSLGQMELNTEAFF. The chain carries TRBV12-3 or TRBV12-4 and TRBJ1-1; a weak D match, TRBD1 (5 bases). The CDR3 totals 16 residues. V was cut by 1 base and J by 0 bases, with 12 bases left in between.

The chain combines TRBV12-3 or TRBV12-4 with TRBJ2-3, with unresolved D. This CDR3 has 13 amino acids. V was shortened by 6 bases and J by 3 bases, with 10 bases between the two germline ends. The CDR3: CASRQIATDTQYF. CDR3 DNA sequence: TGTGCCAGCAGGCAAATAGCAACAGATACGCAGTATTTT.

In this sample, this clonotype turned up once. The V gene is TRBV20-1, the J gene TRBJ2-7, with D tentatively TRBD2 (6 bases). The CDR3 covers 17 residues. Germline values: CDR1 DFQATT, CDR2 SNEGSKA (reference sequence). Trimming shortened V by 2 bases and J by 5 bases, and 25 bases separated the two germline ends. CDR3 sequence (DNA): TGCAGTGCTAGACTCCTCCTAGTGGGGGGTGAGGTAGACGAGCAGTACTTC. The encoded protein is CSARLLLVGGEVDEQYF.

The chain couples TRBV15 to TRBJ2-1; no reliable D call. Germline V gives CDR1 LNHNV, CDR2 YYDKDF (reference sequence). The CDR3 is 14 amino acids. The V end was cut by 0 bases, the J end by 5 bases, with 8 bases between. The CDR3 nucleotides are TGTGCCACCAGCAGAGAACTGGCTGACAATGAGCAGTTCTTC. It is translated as CATSRELADNEQFF.

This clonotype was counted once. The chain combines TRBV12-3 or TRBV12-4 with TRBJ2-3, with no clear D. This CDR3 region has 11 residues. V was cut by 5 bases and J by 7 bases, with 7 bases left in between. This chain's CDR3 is CASSKGNTQYF. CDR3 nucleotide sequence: TGTGCCAGCAGTAAGGGTAATACGCAGTATTTT.

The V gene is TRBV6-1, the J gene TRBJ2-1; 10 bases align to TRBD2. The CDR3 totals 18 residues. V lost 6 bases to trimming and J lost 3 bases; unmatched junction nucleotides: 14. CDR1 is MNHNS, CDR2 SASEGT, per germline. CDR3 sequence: CASRERGGSFGYYNEQFF. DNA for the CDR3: TGTGCCAGCAGGGAGCGGGGGGGCTCCTTTGGGTACTACAATGAGCAGTTCTTC.

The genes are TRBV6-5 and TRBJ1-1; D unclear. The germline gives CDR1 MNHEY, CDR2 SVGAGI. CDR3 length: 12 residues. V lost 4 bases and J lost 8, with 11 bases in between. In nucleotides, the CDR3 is TGTGCCAGCAGTTCAAATTCCTGGGAAGCTTTCTTT. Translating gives CASSSNSWEAFF.

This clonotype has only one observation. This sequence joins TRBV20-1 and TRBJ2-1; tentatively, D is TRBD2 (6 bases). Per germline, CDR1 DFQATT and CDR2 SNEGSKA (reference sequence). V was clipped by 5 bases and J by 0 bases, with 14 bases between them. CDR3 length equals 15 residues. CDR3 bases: TGCAGTGCTGCGGACTATCGCAGCTCCTACAATGAGCAGTTCTTC. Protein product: CSAADYRSSYNEQFF.

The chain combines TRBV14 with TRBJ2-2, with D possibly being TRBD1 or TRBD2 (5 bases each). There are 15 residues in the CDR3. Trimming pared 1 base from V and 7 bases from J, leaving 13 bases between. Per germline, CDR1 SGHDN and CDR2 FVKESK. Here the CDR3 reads CASSQGPTAVGELFF. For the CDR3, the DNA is TGTGCCAGCAGCCAAGGCCCGACAGCGGTCGGGGAGCTGTTTTTT.